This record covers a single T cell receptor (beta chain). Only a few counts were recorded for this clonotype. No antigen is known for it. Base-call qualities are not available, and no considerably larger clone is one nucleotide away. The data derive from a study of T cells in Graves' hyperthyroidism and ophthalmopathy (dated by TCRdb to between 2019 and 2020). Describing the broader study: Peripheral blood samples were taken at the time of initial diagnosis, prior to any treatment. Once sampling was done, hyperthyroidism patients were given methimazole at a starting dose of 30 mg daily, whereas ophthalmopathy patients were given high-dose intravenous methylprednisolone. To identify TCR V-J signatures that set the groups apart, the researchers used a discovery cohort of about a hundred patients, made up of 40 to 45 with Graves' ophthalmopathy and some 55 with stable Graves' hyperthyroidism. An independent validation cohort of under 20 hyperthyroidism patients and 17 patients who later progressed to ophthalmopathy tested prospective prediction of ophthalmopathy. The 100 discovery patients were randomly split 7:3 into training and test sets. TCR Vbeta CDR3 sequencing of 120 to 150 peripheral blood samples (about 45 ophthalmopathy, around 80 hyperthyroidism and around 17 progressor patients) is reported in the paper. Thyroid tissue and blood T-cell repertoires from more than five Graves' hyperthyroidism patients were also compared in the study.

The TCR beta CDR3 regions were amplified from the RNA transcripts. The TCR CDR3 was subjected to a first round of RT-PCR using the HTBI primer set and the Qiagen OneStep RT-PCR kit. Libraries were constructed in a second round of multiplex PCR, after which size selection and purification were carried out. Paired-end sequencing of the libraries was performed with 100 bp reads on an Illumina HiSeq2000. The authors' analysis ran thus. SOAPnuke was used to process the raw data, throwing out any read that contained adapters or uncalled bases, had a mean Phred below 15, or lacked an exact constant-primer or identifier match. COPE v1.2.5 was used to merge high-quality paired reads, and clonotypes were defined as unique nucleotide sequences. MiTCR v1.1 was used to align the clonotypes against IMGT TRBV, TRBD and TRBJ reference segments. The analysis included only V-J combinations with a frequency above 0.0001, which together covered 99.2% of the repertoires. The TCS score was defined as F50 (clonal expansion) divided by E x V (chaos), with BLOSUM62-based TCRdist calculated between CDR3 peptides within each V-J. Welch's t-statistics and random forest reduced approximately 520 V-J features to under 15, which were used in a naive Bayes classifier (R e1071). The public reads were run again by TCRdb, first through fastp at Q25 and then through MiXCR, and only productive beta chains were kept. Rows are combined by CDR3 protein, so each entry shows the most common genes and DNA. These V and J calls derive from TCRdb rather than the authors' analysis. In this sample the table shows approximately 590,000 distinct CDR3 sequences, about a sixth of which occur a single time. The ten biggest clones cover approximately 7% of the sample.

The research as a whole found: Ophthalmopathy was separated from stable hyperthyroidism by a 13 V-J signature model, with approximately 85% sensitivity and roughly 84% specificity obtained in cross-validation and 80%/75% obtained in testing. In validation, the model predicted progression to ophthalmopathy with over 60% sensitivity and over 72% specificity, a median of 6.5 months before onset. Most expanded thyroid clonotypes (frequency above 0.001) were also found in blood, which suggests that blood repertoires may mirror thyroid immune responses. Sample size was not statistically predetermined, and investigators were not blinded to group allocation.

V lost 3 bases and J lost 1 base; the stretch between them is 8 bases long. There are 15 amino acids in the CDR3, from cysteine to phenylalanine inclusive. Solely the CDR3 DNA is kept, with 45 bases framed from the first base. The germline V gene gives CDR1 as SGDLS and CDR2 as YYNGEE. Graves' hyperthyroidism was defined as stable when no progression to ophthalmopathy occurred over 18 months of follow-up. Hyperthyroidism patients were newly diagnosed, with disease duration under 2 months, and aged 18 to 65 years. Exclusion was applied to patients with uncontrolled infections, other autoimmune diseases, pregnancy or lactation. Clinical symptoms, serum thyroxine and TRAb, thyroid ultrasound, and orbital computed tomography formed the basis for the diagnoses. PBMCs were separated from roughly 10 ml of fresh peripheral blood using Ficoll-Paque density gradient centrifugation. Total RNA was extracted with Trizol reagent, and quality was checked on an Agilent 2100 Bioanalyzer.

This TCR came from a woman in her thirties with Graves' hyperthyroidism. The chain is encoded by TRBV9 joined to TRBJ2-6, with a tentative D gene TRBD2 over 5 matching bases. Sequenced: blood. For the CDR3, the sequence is CASSAWRSGANVLTF. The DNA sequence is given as TGTGCCAGCAGCGCGTGGAGGTCTGGGGCCAACGTCCTGACTTTC.